A selection of T cell receptor beta chains follows, all from one sample in a study of Ad26.COV2.S vaccination and SARS-CoV-2 variants. Generated by immunoSEQ multiplex PCR, the TCRdb table keeps only in-frame clones and is missing some. The sample records around 450,000 clones, 90% being singletons. This specimen consisted of peripheral blood, obtained in a trial of Ad26.COV2.S vaccine versus placebo. The source is a person between 18 and 65 years old who received the Ad26.COV2.S COVID-19 vaccine or a placebo. Each CDR3 is given with its conserved first and last residue. The D gene is left open where the match is weak. Only some rows state a clone size, as once, few, many or a class for expanded clones.

CDR3nt,CDR3aa,j_gene,d_gene,abundance,v_gene
TGTGCCATTGGGGGACTAGCATTCAATGAGCAGTTCTTC,CAIGGLAFNEQFF,TRBJ2-1,TRBD2,-,TRBV12-3/TRBV12-4
TGTGCCAGCAGCTTGGAGGGGCCTAACTATGGCTACACCTTC,CASSLEGPNYGYTF,TRBJ1-2,-,once,TRBV7-9
TGCGCCAGCAGCCAAGGGACCCATCCCCGAAACACCGGGGAGCTGTTTTTT,CASSQGTHPRNTGELFF,TRBJ2-2,-,-,TRBV4-3
TGTGCCAGCAGCCCAGGGACTAGCGGGAGCCTTTGGGGTGAGCAGTTCTTC,CASSPGTSGSLWGEQFF,TRBJ2-1,TRBD2,-,TRBV5-6
TGTGCCAGCAGCTTAGAGGGGCTAGCGGGAGGGTACGAGCAGTACTTC,CASSLEGLAGGYEQYF,TRBJ2-7,TRBD2,once,TRBV7-2
TGTGCCAGCAGCCAGACTAGCCGCTCCTACAATGAGCAGTTCTTC,CASSQTSRSYNEQFF,TRBJ2-1,TRBD2,-,TRBV3-1/TRBV3-2
TGTGCCAGCAGCTCCCGGCCCTACAATGAGCAGTTCTTC,CASSSRPYNEQFF,TRBJ2-1,-,-,TRBV7-8
TGTGCCAGCAGTCTCCGGACAGACCACTATGGCTACACCTTC,CASSLRTDHYGYTF,TRBJ1-2,-,-,TRBV28
TGTGCCAGCAGTAGGGGTCAGGGCCCCCAGGGGGAGACCCAGTACTTC,CASSRGQGPQGETQYF,TRBJ2-5,-,-,TRBV21-1
TGTGCCAGCAGGGAGCGGGGTGCCGCGTACAATGAGCAGTTCTTC,CASRERGAAYNEQFF,TRBJ2-1,TRBD2,-,TRBV25-1
TGTGCCAGCTCTCAGGATTATAGCAATCAGCCCCAGCATTTT,CASSQDYSNQPQHF,TRBJ1-5,-,-,TRBV18
TGTGCCAGCAGTGAAAATGTGGGGGGGTACTACAATGAGCAGTTCTTC,CASSENVGGYYNEQFF,TRBJ2-1,TRBD2,-,TRBV6-1
TGTGCCAGCAGAGGACTAGCAGAGACCCAGTACTTC,CASRGLAETQYF,TRBJ2-5,TRBD2,-,TRBV7-9
TGTGCCAGCAGTGTCCCGTCGTCCTACGAGCAGTACTTC,CASSVPSSYEQYF,TRBJ2-7,-,-,TRBV25-1
TGTGCCAGCAGCCAAGATCTCGGGATTAGCAATCAGCCCCAGCATTTT,CASSQDLGISNQPQHF,TRBJ1-5,-,-,TRBV4-2
TGTGCCAGCAGTTCGACAGTGAACACTGAAGCTTTCTTT,CASSSTVNTEAFF,TRBJ1-1,-,-,TRBV6-5
TGTGCCAGCAGCAACAGCGAAAGCTCCTACAATGAGCAGTTCTTC,CASSNSESSYNEQFF,TRBJ2-1,-,-,TRBV7-9
TGCGCCAGCAGCTTGGTTGGGACTAACAATGAGCAGTTCTTC,CASSLVGTNNEQFF,TRBJ2-1,TRBD2,once,TRBV5-1
TGTGCCAGTAGTATCAGGGGCGGTGGCACAGATACGCAGTATTTT,CASSIRGGGTDTQYF,TRBJ2-3,-,-,TRBV19
TGTGCCAGCAGCTTACAGGGCGAGCAGTACTTC,CASSLQGEQYF,TRBJ2-7,-,-,TRBV7-9
TGTGCCAGCAGCCAATCCAACCGGGACCCGCACACCCACGAGCAGTACTTC,CASSQSNRDPHTHEQYF,TRBJ2-7,-,-,TRBV4-2
TGTGCCAGCAGCTCCAGACTAGCGGGAGGGGCGGAGACCCAGTACTTC,CASSSRLAGGAETQYF,TRBJ2-5,TRBD2,-,TRBV7-2
TGCAGCGTTGGGACTAGCGGGTACAATGAGCAGTTCTTC,CSVGTSGYNEQFF,TRBJ2-1,TRBD2,-,TRBV29-1
TGTGCCAGTAGTATAGGCCCTGGACTAGCGGGAGAATTCCCCTACGAGCAGTACTTC,CASSIGPGLAGEFPYEQYF,TRBJ2-7,TRBD2,-,TRBV19